In this sample, the clone carrying this T cell receptor beta chain turned up once. The sample comes from a study of blood T cell repertoires in COVID-19. For the study at large: Whether acute or convalescent, the COVID-19 samples came from the United States, Italy and Spain.

V lost 8 bases to trimming and J lost 10 bases, with 15 bases between them. The germline V gene has CDR1 MDHEN and CDR2 SYDVKM. The CDR3 has 13 amino acids. TCRdb's table, derived via immunoSEQ multiplex PCR, lists solely in-frame clones and lacks some. This table has about 140,000 clones, about 87% appearing once. The sequenced material came from peripheral blood. The chain links TRBV28 to TRBJ1-6; a possible D gene is TRBD1 (6 bases). The clonotype comes from a human donor in a cohort sampled during active COVID-19. The CDR3 nucleotides are TGTGCCAGCCGCTACAGGGTTGGCTCACCCCTCCACTTT. Translated: CASRYRVGSPLHF.